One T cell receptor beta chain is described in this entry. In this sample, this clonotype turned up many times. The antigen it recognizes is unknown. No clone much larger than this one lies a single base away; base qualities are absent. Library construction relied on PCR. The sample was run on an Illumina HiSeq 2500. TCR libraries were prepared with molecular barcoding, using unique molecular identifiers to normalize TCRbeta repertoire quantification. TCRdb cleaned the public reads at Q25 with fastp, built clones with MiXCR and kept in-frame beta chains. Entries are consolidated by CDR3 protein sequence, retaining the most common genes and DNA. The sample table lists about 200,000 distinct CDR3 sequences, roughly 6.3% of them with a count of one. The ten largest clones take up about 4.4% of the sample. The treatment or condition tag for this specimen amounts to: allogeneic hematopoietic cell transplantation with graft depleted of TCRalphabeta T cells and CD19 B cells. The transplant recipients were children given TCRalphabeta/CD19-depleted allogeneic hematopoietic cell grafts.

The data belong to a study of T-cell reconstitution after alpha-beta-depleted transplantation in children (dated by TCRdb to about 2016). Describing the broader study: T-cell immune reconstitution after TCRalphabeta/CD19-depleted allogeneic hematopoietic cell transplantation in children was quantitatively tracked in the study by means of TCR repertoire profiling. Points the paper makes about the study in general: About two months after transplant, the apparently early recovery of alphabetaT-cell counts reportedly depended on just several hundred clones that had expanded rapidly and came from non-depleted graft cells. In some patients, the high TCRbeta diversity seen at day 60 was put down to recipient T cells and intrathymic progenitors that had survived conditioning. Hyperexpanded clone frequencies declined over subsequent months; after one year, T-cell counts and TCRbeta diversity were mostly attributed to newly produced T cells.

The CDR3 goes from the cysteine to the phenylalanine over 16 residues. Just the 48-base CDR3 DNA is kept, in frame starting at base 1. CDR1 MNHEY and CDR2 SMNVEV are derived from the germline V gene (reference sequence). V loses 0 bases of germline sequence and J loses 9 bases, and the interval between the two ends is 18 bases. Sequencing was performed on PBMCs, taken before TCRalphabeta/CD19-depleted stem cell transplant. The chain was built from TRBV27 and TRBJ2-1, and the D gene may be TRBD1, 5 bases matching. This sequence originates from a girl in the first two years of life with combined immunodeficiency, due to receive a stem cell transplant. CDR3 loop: CASSLSAGFVMLEQFF. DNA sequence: TGTGCCAGCAGTTTATCCGCAGGGTTTGTGATGCTTGAGCAGTTCTTC.